This TCR beta chain was retrieved from a study of blood T cell repertoires in COVID-19. The CDR3 runs to 19 residues. CDR1 LNHNV and CDR2 YYDKDF come from the germline V gene (reference sequence). V shed 0 bases, J shed 2 bases, and the junction held 9 bases outside the gene matches. In the original workflow: It was from reference gene primer amplification that nucleated cell counts were estimated. Data came from immunoSEQ multiplex PCR; TCRdb stores just in-frame clones and leaves some out. V and J calls plus clone size are reproduced from that table; the DNA served to infer D and trimming. The sample lists under 300,000 clones; around nine tenths were seen once. Individuals aged about 18 to 90 years were recruited from some 26 US areas.

The V call is TRBV15, the J call TRBJ2-1; TRBD2 matches at 11 bases. The sequenced sample was PBMCs or T cells enriched from blood (not recorded which). The receptor was isolated from a woman in her fifties or sixties who had recovered from COVID-19. The CDR3 reads CATSRDATSGKPAYNEQFF. The CDR3 bases are TGTGCCACCAGCAGAGATGCGACTAGCGGGAAACCGGCCTACAATGAGCAGTTCTTC.